Reported below is one T cell receptor beta chain. What it recognizes is unknown. Unmatched junction bases numbered 11, after V lost 5 bases and J lost 10 bases. The CDR3 sequence is 15 residues long. Germline V lookup: CDR1 SGHNT, CDR2 YENEEA. The data originate from a study of cytomegalovirus exposure and HLA in healthy donors. The study's findings and limits: At a 0.05 false discovery rate, a later analysis found some 18,000 TCR beta sequences to be associated with HLA alleles.

The PCR employed 60 Vbeta primers together with 13 Jbeta primers. Data came from immunoSEQ multiplex PCR; TCRdb stores just in-frame clones and leaves some out. Of 150,000 to 200,000 clones in the sample, about 70% were seen once. V is TRBV11-3 and J is TRBJ2-2; the match to TRBD2 covers 9 bases. This sequence was found in a woman aged 30 to 39 in good health and CMV-seronegative. Sequencing was carried out using PBMCs. The CDR3 protein is CASSPGGLAGEELFF. In nucleotides, the CDR3 is TGTGCCAGCAGCCCCGGAGGGTTAGCGGGAGAGGAGCTGTTTTTT.